This T cell receptor (beta chain) emerged from a study of T cells in Graves' hyperthyroidism and ophthalmopathy. Researchers took RNA transcripts and amplified the TCR beta CDR3 regions from them. HTBI primers were employed in a first-round RT-PCR of the TCR CDR3. One entry per CDR3 protein, called by TCRdb with MiXCR from the multiplex PCR reads. Of about 360,000 distinct CDR3 sequences listed, about 18% are singletons. In regard to this clonotype: Its antigen is unknown. A much more abundant neighbour one base away suggests this may be a read error.

Overall study results and limits: A model built on 13 V-J features separated ophthalmopathy from stable hyperthyroidism. For ophthalmopathy, model prediction preceded onset by a median approximately 6 months.

Germline CDR1 is MDHEN and CDR2 is SYDVKM. The CDR3 loop spans 12 amino acids. Absent ophthalmopathy progression within 18 months defined stable Graves' hyperthyroidism. Diagnoses were established using clinical symptoms, serum thyroxine and TRAb, thyroid ultrasound and orbital computed tomography. The sequence came from a young woman with Graves' hyperthyroidism. The sample was blood. The chain recombines TRBV28 with TRBJ2-7; D remains ambiguous. CDR3 bases: TGTACCAGCAGTTCGCTCGTCTACGAGCAGTGCTTC. Residues: CTSSSLVYEQCF. Full variable domain (missing parts from reference TRBV28 and TRBJ2-7): DVKVTQSSRYLVKRTGEKVFLECVQDMDHENMFWYRQDPGLGLRLIYFSYDVKMKEKGDIPEGYSVSREKKERFSLILESASTNQTSMYLCTSSSLVYEQCFGPGTRLTVT.